This T cell receptor beta chain was sequenced in a study of blood T cell repertoires in COVID-19. Turning to the study itself: The United States, Italy and Spain supplied acute and convalescent COVID-19 samples. T cells, B-cell-depleted T cells, or PBMCs supplied cDNA or gDNA.

Germline values: CDR1 SGHTS, CDR2 YDEGEE. Trimming at V came to 4 bases and at J to 4 bases, leaving 6 bases not matched to a gene. This CDR3 contains 15 residues. Original data processing: Using reference gene primer amplification, nucleated cell counts were estimated. The protocol was immunoSEQ multiplex PCR, while the TCRdb copy is restricted to in-frame clones and leaves out a portion. D and trimming come from the DNA, and the V and J calls and clone size come from that table. The sample holds about 260,000 clones, around 87% seen once. The chain carries TRBV5-8 and TRBJ2-5; 11 bases agree with TRBD1. The specimen was peripheral blood. This TCR was sampled from a woman in her forties or fifties with acute or convalescent COVID-19. In DNA form, the CDR3 reads TGTGCCAGCAGCCCGGGGGACAGGGGGACAGAGACCCAGTACTTC. Translated, it gives CASSPGDRGTETQYF.